This note documents a single TCR beta chain sequence. Profiling relied on immunoSEQ multiplex PCR, and the TCRdb table lists in-frame clones only, not all of them. This sample has tens of thousands of clones, with 95% to 98% found just once. With 10 bases removed from V and 6 bases from J, the gap between germline ends came to 18 bases. The CDR3 extends over 13 amino acids. Germline values: CDR1 MDHEN, CDR2 SYDVKM. The sample comes from a study of technical replicates of blood from a handful of donors. This TCR came from a human donor in good health. The specimen sequenced was T cells isolated from PBMCs. V and J are TRBV28 and TRBJ2-5; tentative D call: TRBD1 (5 bases). CDR3 region: CATCEGAQKTQYF. The CDR3 DNA is TGTGCCACCTGCGAAGGGGCTCAGAAGACCCAGTACTTC.